The clone carrying this T cell receptor (beta chain) has more than one count but fewer than ten. After removal of 0 bases from V and 3 bases from J, the junction contained 5 bases not matched to a gene. CDR1 is SGHRS and CDR2 is YFSETQ in the germline V gene. This CDR3 spans 15 amino acids. The sample originates from a study of blood T cell repertoires in COVID-19. The authors' processing: Reference gene primer amplification gave nucleated cell count estimates. Assay used: immunoSEQ multiplex PCR; TCRdb lists only in-frame clones, some missing. From that table come the V and J calls and clone size; the DNA was used to work out D and trimming. The sample has about 190,000 clones; roughly 90% are singletons.

This TCR derives from a woman aged 40-49 years who had recovered from COVID-19. The sequencing input was peripheral blood. The gene calls are TRBV5-1 and TRBJ2-7, with 8 bases aligning to TRBD1. The CDR3, as DNA: TGCGCCAGCAGCTTGGCCCGGGACAGGTTCTACGAGCAGTACTTC. As protein: CASSLARDRFYEQYF.